Listed below are T cell receptor beta chains from one sample, sequenced in a study of OX40 agonist ivuxolimab in advanced cancers. Profiling relied on immunoSEQ multiplex PCR, and the TCRdb table lists in-frame clones only, not all of them. The data show around 45,000 clones, with around 80% seen just once and roughly 2.5% held by the top ten. Sequences were derived from CD4+ or CD8+ T cells sorted from blood, sampled in a trial of the OX40 agonist ivuxolimab. These receptors were obtained from an adult with an advanced solid tumor such as melanoma, head and neck, liver or kidney cancer. The CDR3 runs from the conserved cysteine through the conserved F or W. D genes are given only for firm matches. Where a row states a size, it is once, few, many or the class of an expanded clone; other rows omit it.

CDR3 length: 17; J gene: TRBJ1-3; clone size: once; V gene: TRBV29-1; D gene: -; CDR3 DNA: TGCAGCGTTGAAGATCTGGAAAGCCATGGGTTTGGAAACACCATATATTTT; CDR3 protein: CSVEDLESHGFGNTIYF
CDR3 length: 15; J gene: TRBJ1-1; clone size: -; V gene: TRBV6-6; D gene: -; CDR3 DNA: TGTGCCAGCAGTTACTCGATTGGGGCTTCCACTGAAGCTTTCTTT; CDR3 protein: CASSYSIGASTEAFF
CDR3 length: 15; J gene: TRBJ1-3; clone size: -; V gene: TRBV11-3; D gene: -; CDR3 DNA: TGTGCCAGCAGCTTCGGTAGTGTGGCTGGAAACACCATATATTTT; CDR3 protein: CASSFGSVAGNTIYF
CDR3 length: 18; J gene: TRBJ2-2; clone size: -; V gene: TRBV7-2; D gene: TRBD2; CDR3 DNA: TGTGCCAGCAGCTTATGGGCCCCTAGCGGGGGGGCAGCCGGGGAGCTGTTTTTT; CDR3 protein: CASSLWAPSGGAAGELFF
CDR3 length: 13; J gene: TRBJ1-1; clone size: few; V gene: TRBV5-8; D gene: -; CDR3 DNA: TGTGCCAGCTTTCCGGGGTGGGAAACTGAAGCTTTCTTT; CDR3 protein: CASFPGWETEAFF
CDR3 length: 17; J gene: TRBJ2-3; clone size: -; V gene: TRBV18; D gene: -; CDR3 DNA: TGTGCCAGCTCACCACGCGTCCGGCAGGGGGGAACAGATACGCAGTATTTT; CDR3 protein: CASSPRVRQGGTDTQYF
CDR3 length: 13; J gene: TRBJ2-2; clone size: -; V gene: TRBV6-5; D gene: -; CDR3 DNA: TGTGCCAGCAGTTACTACGACGGGGGGGAGCTGTTTTTT; CDR3 protein: CASSYYDGGELFF
CDR3 length: 16; J gene: TRBJ2-3; clone size: once; V gene: TRBV5-8; D gene: TRBD2; CDR3 DNA: TGTGCCAGCAGCTCTGGACTAGCGGGAAGCACAGATACGCAGTATTTT; CDR3 protein: CASSSGLAGSTDTQYF
CDR3 length: 13; J gene: TRBJ2-7; clone size: -; V gene: TRBV6-6; D gene: -; CDR3 DNA: TGTGCCAGCAGTTACGGGGGTCGGTACGAGCAGTACTTC; CDR3 protein: CASSYGGRYEQYF
CDR3 length: 14; J gene: TRBJ1-1; clone size: -; V gene: TRBV7-2; D gene: -; CDR3 DNA: TGTGCCAGCAGGGTCCAGGACAGTCCCACTGAAGCTTTCTTT; CDR3 protein: CASRVQDSPTEAFF
CDR3 length: 13; J gene: TRBJ1-2; clone size: -; V gene: TRBV19; D gene: -; CDR3 DNA: TGTGCCAGTAGTCTTTCAGCTAACTATGGCTACACCTTC; CDR3 protein: CASSLSANYGYTF
CDR3 length: 15; J gene: TRBJ1-1; clone size: -; V gene: TRBV5-1; D gene: -; CDR3 DNA: TGCGCCAGCAGCTTGGGGTTAGGGGCGAACACTGAAGCTTTCTTT; CDR3 protein: CASSLGLGANTEAFF
CDR3 length: 16; J gene: TRBJ1-5; clone size: -; V gene: TRBV28; D gene: -; CDR3 DNA: TGTGCCAGCAGTTATCAGGGGAGAGTGTCGGATCAGCCCCAGCATTTT; CDR3 protein: CASSYQGRVSDQPQHF
CDR3 length: 12; J gene: TRBJ1-1; clone size: -; V gene: TRBV18; D gene: TRBD1; CDR3 DNA: TGTGCCAGCTCACAGGGACAGGGTGAAGCTTTCTTT; CDR3 protein: CASSQGQGEAFF
CDR3 length: 17; J gene: TRBJ2-5; clone size: -; V gene: TRBV27; D gene: TRBD2; CDR3 DNA: TGTGCCAGCAGCAGAAGGGCTAGCGGGGGGGCGTTAGAGACCCAGTACTTC; CDR3 protein: CASSRRASGGALETQYF
CDR3 length: 13; J gene: TRBJ2-7; clone size: -; V gene: TRBV19; D gene: TRBD2; CDR3 DNA: TGTGCCAGTAGTACTAGCGGGAACTACGAGCAGTACTTC; CDR3 protein: CASSTSGNYEQYF
CDR3 length: 15; J gene: TRBJ2-3; clone size: once; V gene: TRBV11-2; D gene: -; CDR3 DNA: TGTGCCAGCAGCTTAGGCTCCCTAGCATCTGATACGCAGTATTTT; CDR3 protein: CASSLGSLASDTQYF
CDR3 length: 13; J gene: TRBJ1-4; clone size: -; V gene: TRBV19; D gene: -; CDR3 DNA: TGTGCCAGTAGTATGCAGGGGAGCGAAAAACTGTTTTTT; CDR3 protein: CASSMQGSEKLFF
CDR3 length: 16; J gene: TRBJ1-5; clone size: few; V gene: TRBV4-3; D gene: -; CDR3 DNA: TGCGCCAGCAGCCAAGATCTAATCGCAAACAATCAGCCCCAGCATTTT; CDR3 protein: CASSQDLIANNQPQHF
CDR3 length: 14; J gene: TRBJ2-1; clone size: -; V gene: TRBV6-5; D gene: -; CDR3 DNA: TGTGCCAGCAGTTCTGTGGACTCCTACAATGAGCAGTTCTTC; CDR3 protein: CASSSVDSYNEQFF
CDR3 length: 17; J gene: TRBJ2-3; clone size: -; V gene: TRBV5-6; D gene: TRBD2; CDR3 DNA: TGTGCCAGCAGCTTGGTTCTAGCGGGGGGGCGAGGAGATACGCAGTATTTT; CDR3 protein: CASSLVLAGGRGDTQYF
CDR3 length: 17; J gene: TRBJ2-2; clone size: few; V gene: TRBV5-1; D gene: TRBD2; CDR3 DNA: TGCGCCAGCAGCCCCGCAATAGCGGGGTATAACACCGGGGAGCTGTTTTTT; CDR3 protein: CASSPAIAGYNTGELFF
CDR3 length: 18; J gene: TRBJ1-5; clone size: -; V gene: TRBV23-1; D gene: -; CDR3 DNA: TGCGCCAGCAGGAATAGAGGGGCAGGGATAGAGGTTGATCAGCCCCAGCATTTT; CDR3 protein: CASRNRGAGIEVDQPQHF
CDR3 length: 15; J gene: TRBJ1-3; clone size: -; V gene: TRBV5-1; D gene: -; CDR3 DNA: TGCGCCAGCAGCTCTGGGGGCTTAGGAGGAAACACCATATATTTT; CDR3 protein: CASSSGGLGGNTIYF
CDR3 length: 14; J gene: TRBJ1-4; clone size: -; V gene: TRBV27; D gene: -; CDR3 DNA: TGTGCCAGCAGTATGGACGCTATAGAGGAAAAACTGTTTTTT; CDR3 protein: CASSMDAIEEKLFF
CDR3 length: 13; J gene: TRBJ1-1; clone size: few; V gene: TRBV7-9; D gene: -; CDR3 DNA: TGTGCCAGCAGCTCACGCGGGATCACTGAAGCTTTCTTT; CDR3 protein: CASSSRGITEAFF
CDR3 length: 17; J gene: TRBJ1-4; clone size: once; V gene: TRBV7-2; D gene: -; CDR3 DNA: TGTGCCAGCAGCTTATTCACAGGGAGGGCAACTAATGAAAAACTGTTTTTT; CDR3 protein: CASSLFTGRATNEKLFF
CDR3 length: 14; J gene: TRBJ1-2; clone size: -; V gene: TRBV6-5; D gene: TRBD1; CDR3 DNA: TGTGCCAGCAGTCCCAGACAGGGCGACCGTGGCTACACCTTC; CDR3 protein: CASSPRQGDRGYTF
CDR3 length: 11; J gene: TRBJ1-2; clone size: once; V gene: TRBV6-1; D gene: -; CDR3 DNA: TGTGCCAGCACGAGACAGTATGGCTACACCTTC; CDR3 protein: CASTRQYGYTF
CDR3 length: 15; J gene: TRBJ2-3; clone size: few; V gene: TRBV7-9; D gene: -; CDR3 DNA: TGTGCCAGCAGCTTAGGAGGTGGCACCGCAGATACGCAGTATTTT; CDR3 protein: CASSLGGGTADTQYF
CDR3 length: 16; J gene: TRBJ2-7; clone size: -; V gene: TRBV9; D gene: TRBD1; CDR3 DNA: TGTGCCAGCAGCGCGGGGGCGGGACAGGGCTCCTACGAGCAGTACTTC; CDR3 protein: CASSAGAGQGSYEQYF
CDR3 length: 15; J gene: TRBJ1-1; clone size: -; V gene: TRBV9; D gene: -; CDR3 DNA: TGTGCCAGCAGCGTAGCGGAGGGATTCTTGACTGAAGCTTTCTTT; CDR3 protein: CASSVAEGFLTEAFF
CDR3 length: 12; J gene: TRBJ2-1; clone size: -; V gene: TRBV27; D gene: -; CDR3 DNA: TGTGCCAGCAGTCGGGGAGGACACGGGCAGTTCTTC; CDR3 protein: CASSRGGHGQFF
CDR3 length: 16; J gene: TRBJ2-4; clone size: -; V gene: TRBV6-4; D gene: TRBD1; CDR3 DNA: TGTGCCAGCAGTGAACCCTCCGACAGGGGCAAAAACATTCAGTACTTC; CDR3 protein: CASSEPSDRGKNIQYF
CDR3 length: 13; J gene: TRBJ1-2; clone size: -; V gene: TRBV6-1; D gene: TRBD1; CDR3 DNA: TGTGCCAGCAGTTGGGACAGGGGTGATGGCTACACCTTC; CDR3 protein: CASSWDRGDGYTF
CDR3 length: 18; J gene: TRBJ1-5; clone size: -; V gene: TRBV7-6; D gene: -; CDR3 DNA: TGTGCCAGCAGCTTAGGTCCAGGTCCAATATATGGCAATCAGCCCCAGCATTTT; CDR3 protein: CASSLGPGPIYGNQPQHF
CDR3 length: 14; J gene: TRBJ2-1; clone size: -; V gene: TRBV10-2; D gene: TRBD2; CDR3 DNA: TGCGCCAGCAGCTCCCGGACTAGTAACAATGAGCAGTTCTTC; CDR3 protein: CASSSRTSNNEQFF
CDR3 length: 16; J gene: TRBJ2-2; clone size: -; V gene: TRBV14; D gene: TRBD2; CDR3 DNA: TGTGCCAGCAGCCAAGATCGGGGGGTTCACACCGGGGAGCTGTTTTTT; CDR3 protein: CASSQDRGVHTGELFF
CDR3 length: 16; J gene: TRBJ2-3; clone size: -; V gene: TRBV28; D gene: -; CDR3 DNA: TGTGCCAGCACACTCGCTGCGGGTGGGAGCACAGATACGCAGTATTTT; CDR3 protein: CASTLAAGGSTDTQYF
CDR3 length: 16; J gene: TRBJ2-1; clone size: -; V gene: TRBV7-9; D gene: -; CDR3 DNA: TGTGCCAGCAGCTTAACCTCCCTGAGCTCCTACAATGAGCAGTTCTTC; CDR3 protein: CASSLTSLSSYNEQFF